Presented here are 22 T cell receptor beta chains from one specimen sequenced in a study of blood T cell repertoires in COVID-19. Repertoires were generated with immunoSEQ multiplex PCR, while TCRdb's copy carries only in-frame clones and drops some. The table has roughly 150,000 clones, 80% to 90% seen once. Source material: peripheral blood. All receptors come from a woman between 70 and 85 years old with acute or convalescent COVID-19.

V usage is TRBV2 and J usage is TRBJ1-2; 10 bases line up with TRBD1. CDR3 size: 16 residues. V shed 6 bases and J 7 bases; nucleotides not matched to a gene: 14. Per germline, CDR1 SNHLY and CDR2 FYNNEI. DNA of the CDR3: TGTGCCAGCAGCAGCCGGGACAGGGGCGCGAAGGGTGGCTACACCTTC. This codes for CASSSRDRGAKGGYTF. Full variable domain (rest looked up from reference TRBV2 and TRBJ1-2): EPEVTQTPSHQVTQMGQEVILRCVPISNHLYFYWYRQILGQKVEFLVSFYNNEISEKSEIFDDQFSVERPDGSNFTLKIRSTKLEDSAMYFCASSSRDRGAKGGYTFGSGTRLTVV.

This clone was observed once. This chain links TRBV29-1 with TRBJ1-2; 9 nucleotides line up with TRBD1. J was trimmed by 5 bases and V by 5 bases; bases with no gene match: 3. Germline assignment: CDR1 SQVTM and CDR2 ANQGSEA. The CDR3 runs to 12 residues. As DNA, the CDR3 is TGCAGCGTTATGACAGGGGGTTATGGCTACACCTTC. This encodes CSVMTGGYGYTF.

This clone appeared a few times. The CDR3 DNA reads as TGTGCCAGCAGAGTACCCAGGACAGGGTTGAGTCGAGGGTTCGGTGAAAAACTGTTTTTT. It encodes CASRVPRTGLSRGFGEKLFF. V and J are TRBV2 and TRBJ1-4; 8 bases agree with TRBD1. The J segment lost 7 bases and the V segment lost 6 bases, leaving 25 bases of the junction unmatched. The germline V gene encodes CDR1 SNHLY and CDR2 FYNNEI. The CDR3 spans 20 residues.

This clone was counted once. The CDR3 sequence is CSPGQYEQYF. In nucleotides, the CDR3 is TGCAGTCCAGGACAGTACGAGCAGTACTTC. The V gene is TRBV20-1, the J gene TRBJ2-7, with D perhaps matching TRBD1 (6 bases). CDR1 is DFQATT and CDR2 is SNEGSKA in the germline V gene (reference sequence). The CDR3 has 10 residues. V gave up 8 bases and J gave up 4 bases, with 9 bases separating them.

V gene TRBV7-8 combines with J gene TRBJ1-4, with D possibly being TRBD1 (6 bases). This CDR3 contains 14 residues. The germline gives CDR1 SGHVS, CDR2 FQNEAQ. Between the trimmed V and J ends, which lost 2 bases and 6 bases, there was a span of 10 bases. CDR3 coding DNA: TGTGCCAGCAGCTTAAACAGGGCCCATGAAAAACTGTTTTTT. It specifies CASSLNRAHEKLFF.

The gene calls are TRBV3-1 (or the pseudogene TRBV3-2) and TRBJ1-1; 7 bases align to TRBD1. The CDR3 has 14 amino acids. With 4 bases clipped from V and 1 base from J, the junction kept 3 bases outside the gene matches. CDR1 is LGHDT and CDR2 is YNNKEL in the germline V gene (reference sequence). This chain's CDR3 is CASSRGQSNTEAFF. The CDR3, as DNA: TGTGCCAGCAGCCGGGGACAGTCGAACACTGAAGCTTTCTTT.

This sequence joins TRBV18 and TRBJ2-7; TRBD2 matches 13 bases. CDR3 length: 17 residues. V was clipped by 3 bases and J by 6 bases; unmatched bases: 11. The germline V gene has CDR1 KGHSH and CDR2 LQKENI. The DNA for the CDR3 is TGTGCCAGCTCACCGCCGACTAGCGGGGGGAGATCGGTCGAGCAGTACTTC. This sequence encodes CASSPPTSGGRSVEQYF.

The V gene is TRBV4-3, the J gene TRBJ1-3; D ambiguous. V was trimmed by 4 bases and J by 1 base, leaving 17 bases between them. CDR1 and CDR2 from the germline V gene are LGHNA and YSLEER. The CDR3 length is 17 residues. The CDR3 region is CASSLQFPSISGNTIYF. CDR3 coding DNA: TGCGCCAGCAGCCTACAGTTCCCAAGTATTTCTGGAAACACCATATATTTT.

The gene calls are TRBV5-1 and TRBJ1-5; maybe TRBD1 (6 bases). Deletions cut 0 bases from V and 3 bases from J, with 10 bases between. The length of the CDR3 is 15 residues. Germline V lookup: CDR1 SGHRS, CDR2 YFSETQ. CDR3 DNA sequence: TGCGCCAGCAGCTTGGCCGGACAGTACAATCAGCCCCAGCATTTT. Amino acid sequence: CASSLAGQYNQPQHF.

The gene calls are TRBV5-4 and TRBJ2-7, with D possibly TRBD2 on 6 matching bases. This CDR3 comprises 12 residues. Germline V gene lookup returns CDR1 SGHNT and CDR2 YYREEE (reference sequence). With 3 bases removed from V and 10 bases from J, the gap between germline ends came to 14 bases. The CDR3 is CASSYWRAEQYF. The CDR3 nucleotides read TGTGCCAGCAGCTACTGGAGGGCGGAACAGTACTTC.

In DNA form, the CDR3 reads TGTGCCAGCAGTGGGACTAGCGGGACTGCCTCCTACAATGAGCAGTTCTTC. Encoded protein: CASSGTSGTASYNEQFF. The rearrangement uses TRBV28 and TRBJ2-1; 13 bases are shared with TRBD2. V lost 5 bases, J lost 0 bases, and 4 bases stayed unmatched. CDR3 length equals 17 residues. CDR1 and CDR2 (germline): MDHEN, SYDVKM.

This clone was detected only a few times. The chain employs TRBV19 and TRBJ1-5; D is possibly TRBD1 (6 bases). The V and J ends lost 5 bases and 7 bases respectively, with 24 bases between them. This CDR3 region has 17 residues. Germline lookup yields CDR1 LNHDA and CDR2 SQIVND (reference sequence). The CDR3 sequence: CASSPPIIRGYGQPQHF. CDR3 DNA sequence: TGTGCCAGTAGTCCACCCATTATCAGGGGATATGGACAGCCCCAGCATTTT.

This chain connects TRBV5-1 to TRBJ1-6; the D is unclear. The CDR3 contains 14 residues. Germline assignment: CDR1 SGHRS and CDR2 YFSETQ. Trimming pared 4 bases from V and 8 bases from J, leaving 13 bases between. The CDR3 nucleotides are TGCGCCAGCAGCCCGGGAACCCGGGATTCACCCCTCCACTTT. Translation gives CASSPGTRDSPLHF.

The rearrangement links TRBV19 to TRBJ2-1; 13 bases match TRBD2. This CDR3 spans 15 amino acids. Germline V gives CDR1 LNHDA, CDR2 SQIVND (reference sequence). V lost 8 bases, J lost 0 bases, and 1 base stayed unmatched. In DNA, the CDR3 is TGTGCCAGTCGGACTAGCGGGAGCTCCTACAATGAGCAGTTCTTC. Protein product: CASRTSGSSYNEQFF.

The CDR3 DNA is TGTGCCATCAGCGCGAACACCGTCACGGGGGAGCAGTACTTC. Translation: CAISANTVTGEQYF. This chain connects TRBV10-3 to TRBJ2-7; possibly TRBD2 for D (5 bases). The CDR3 runs to 14 residues. Germline lookup yields CDR1 ENHRY and CDR2 SYGVKD. V lost 6 bases and J lost 7, with 19 bases in between.

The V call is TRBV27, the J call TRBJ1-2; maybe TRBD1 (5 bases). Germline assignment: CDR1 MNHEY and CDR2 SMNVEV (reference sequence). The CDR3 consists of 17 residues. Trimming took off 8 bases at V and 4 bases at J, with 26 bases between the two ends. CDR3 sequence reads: CASSYKPIVQGFYGYTF. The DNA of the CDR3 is TGTGCCAGCTCTTACAAACCCATTGTGCAGGGTTTCTATGGCTACACCTTC.

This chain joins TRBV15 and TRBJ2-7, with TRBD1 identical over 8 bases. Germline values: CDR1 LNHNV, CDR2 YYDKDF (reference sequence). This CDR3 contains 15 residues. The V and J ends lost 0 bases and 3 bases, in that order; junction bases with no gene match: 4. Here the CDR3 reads CATSRDRTGGYEQYF. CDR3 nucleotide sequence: TGTGCCACCAGCAGAGATAGAACAGGGGGCTACGAGCAGTACTTC.

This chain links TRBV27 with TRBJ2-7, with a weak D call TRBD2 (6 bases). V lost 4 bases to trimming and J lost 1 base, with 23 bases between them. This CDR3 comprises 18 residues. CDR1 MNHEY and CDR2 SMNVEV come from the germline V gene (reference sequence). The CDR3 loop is CASSSRVFNAGRSYEQYF. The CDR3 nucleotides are TGTGCCAGCAGTTCAAGGGTATTCAACGCGGGAAGATCCTACGAGCAGTACTTC.

CDR3 residues: CASLRASSGNTIYF. DNA for the CDR3: TGTGCCAGTTTGAGGGCCAGCTCTGGAAACACCATATATTTT. This chain connects TRBV19 to TRBJ1-3; D unclear. Germline V gene sequence: CDR1 LNHDA, CDR2 SQIVND (reference sequence). Trimming shortened V by 8 bases and J by 0 bases, and 11 bases separated the two germline ends. This CDR3 contains 14 residues.

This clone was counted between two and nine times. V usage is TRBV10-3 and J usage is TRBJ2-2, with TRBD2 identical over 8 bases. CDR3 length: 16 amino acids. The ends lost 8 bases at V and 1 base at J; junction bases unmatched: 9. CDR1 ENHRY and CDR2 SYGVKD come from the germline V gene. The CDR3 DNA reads TGTGCCATCTCTTGGAGCGGGGGTGGGAACACCGGGGAGCTGTTTTTT. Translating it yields CAISWSGGGNTGELFF.

The CDR3 spells CASSLVGLAGAETQYF. CDR3 DNA sequence: TGTGCCAGCAGCTTAGTTGGGCTAGCGGGGGCAGAGACCCAGTACTTC. This chain links TRBV7-2 with TRBJ2-5; 10 nucleotides line up with TRBD2. V was pared by 1 base and J by 4 bases, with 6 bases of the junction left unmatched. Germline V gene lookup returns CDR1 SGHTA and CDR2 FQGNSA. The CDR3 spans 16 residues.

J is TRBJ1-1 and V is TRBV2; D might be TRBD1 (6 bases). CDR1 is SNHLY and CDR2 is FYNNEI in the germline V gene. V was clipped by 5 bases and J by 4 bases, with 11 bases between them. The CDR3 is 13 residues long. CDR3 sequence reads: CASSYRVFTEAFF. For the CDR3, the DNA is TGTGCCAGCAGTTACAGGGTCTTCACTGAAGCTTTCTTT.